This T cell receptor beta chain was identified in a study of blood T cell repertoires in COVID-19. Study-level information: Acute and convalescent COVID-19 specimens originated in the United States, Italy and Spain.

The data were produced by immunoSEQ multiplex PCR, yet TCRdb's version contains in-frame clones alone and is incomplete. The sample lists over 150,000 clones, around 95% occurring once. The CDR3 contains 18 residues. Unmatched junction bases numbered 13, after V lost 4 bases and J lost 1 base. Germline CDR1 and CDR2: LNHDA and SQIVND (reference sequence). The rearrangement uses TRBV19 and TRBJ1-5; 7 positions match TRBD1. Sequenced input: peripheral blood. This TCR was recovered from a man aged 30 to 39 with COVID-19, enrolled during active disease. The CDR3 reads CASSTRDLQGISNQPQHF. The CDR3 coding sequence is TGTGCCAGTAGTACCCGAGACTTACAGGGGATCAGCAATCAGCCCCAGCATTTT.